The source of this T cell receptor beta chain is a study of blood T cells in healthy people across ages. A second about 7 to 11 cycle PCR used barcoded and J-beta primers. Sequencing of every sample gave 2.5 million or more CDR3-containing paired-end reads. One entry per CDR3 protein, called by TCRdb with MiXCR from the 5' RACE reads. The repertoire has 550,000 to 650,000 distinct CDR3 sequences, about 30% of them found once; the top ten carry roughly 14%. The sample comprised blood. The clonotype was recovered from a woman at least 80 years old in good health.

In DNA, the CDR3 is TGTGCCAGCAGTGAAGGGAGCGTGGATACGCAGTATTTT. Residues: CASSEGSVDTQYF. The rearrangement uses TRBV2 and TRBJ2-3; no firm D call. There are 13 residues in the CDR3. Germline V gene lookup returns CDR1 SNHLY and CDR2 FYNNEI. V lost 1 base and J lost 6, with 8 bases in between. Full variable domain (outside the CDR3, taken from reference TRBV2 and TRBJ2-3): EPEVTQTPSHQVTQMGQEVILRCVPISNHLYFYWYRQILGQKVEFLVSFYNNEISEKSEIFDDQFSVERPDGSNFTLKIRSTKLEDSAMYFCASSEGSVDTQYFGPGTRLTVL.